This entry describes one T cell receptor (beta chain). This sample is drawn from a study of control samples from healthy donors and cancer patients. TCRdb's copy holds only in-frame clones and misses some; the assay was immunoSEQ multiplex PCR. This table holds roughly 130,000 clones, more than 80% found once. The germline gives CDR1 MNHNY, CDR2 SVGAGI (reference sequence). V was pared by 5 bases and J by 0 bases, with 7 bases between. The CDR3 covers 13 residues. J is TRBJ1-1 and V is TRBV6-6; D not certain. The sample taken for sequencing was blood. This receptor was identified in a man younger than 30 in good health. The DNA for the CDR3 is TGTGCCAGCAGTCAGGACCTGAACACTGAAGCTTTCTTT. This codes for CASSQDLNTEAFF.